This TCR beta chain was captured by sequencing in a study of CD8+ T cells in alopecia areata. General study findings and limits: In lesional scalp, particularly from alopecia totalis/universalis, clonality was higher than in normal scalp.

The authors sorted CD4+ and CD8+ T cells from PBMCs. This clone has just one count. Its antigen is unidentified. Isolated RNA was reverse transcribed into cDNA used as the sequencing template. Libraries were prepared by immunoSEQ multiplex PCR; TCRdb keeps only in-frame clonotypes and omits some of them. The table lists more than 95,000 clones, roughly two thirds of them singletons. Germline CDR1 SNHLY, CDR2 FYNNEI. This CDR3 comprises 11 residues. Unmatched junction bases numbered 0, after V lost 7 bases and J lost 4 bases. This clonotype was sampled from a human donor in good health. The chain uses TRBV2 and TRBJ2-5, with 7 bases lining up with TRBD1. The sequenced sample was CD4+ T cells sorted from blood. CDR3: CASNRGETQYF. In DNA, the CDR3 is TGTGCCAGCAACAGGGGAGAGACCCAGTACTTC. The variable domain in full, with the rest retrieved from reference TRBV2 and TRBJ2-5, is EPEVTQTPSHQVTQMGQEVILRCVPISNHLYFYWYRQILGQKVEFLVSFYNNEISEKSEIFDDQFSVERPDGSNFTLKIRSTKLEDSAMYFCASNRGETQYFGPGTRLLVL.